This T cell receptor (beta chain) was retrieved from a study of cytomegalovirus exposure and HLA in healthy donors. The table lists this clone with a few counts. Its antigen remains unidentified. The CDR3 extends over 11 amino acids. The germline V gene encodes CDR1 DFQATT and CDR2 SNEGSKA (reference sequence). This PCR relied on a set of 60 Vbeta primers and 13 Jbeta primers. Libraries were prepared by immunoSEQ multiplex PCR; TCRdb keeps only in-frame clonotypes and omits some of them. The sample includes some 130,000 clones, roughly 80% of them seen just once. Study outcomes and limitations: A classifier reportedly called cytomegalovirus status with high sensitivity and specificity. By HLA locus, TCR association rates varied in a later analysis, with DRB1 showing the most and HLA-C the fewest. Later analysis associated a missense DCLRE1C variant with TCR beta V- and J-gene trimming.

The rearrangement joins TRBV20-1 to TRBJ2-5, with D hard to call. This sequence was found in a woman in her forties or fifties in good health and CMV-seropositive. Sequenced: PBMCs. CDR3 DNA sequence: TGCAGCGCCCTCCTGAGTTTATCCCAGTACTTC. Translated: CSALLSLSQYF.